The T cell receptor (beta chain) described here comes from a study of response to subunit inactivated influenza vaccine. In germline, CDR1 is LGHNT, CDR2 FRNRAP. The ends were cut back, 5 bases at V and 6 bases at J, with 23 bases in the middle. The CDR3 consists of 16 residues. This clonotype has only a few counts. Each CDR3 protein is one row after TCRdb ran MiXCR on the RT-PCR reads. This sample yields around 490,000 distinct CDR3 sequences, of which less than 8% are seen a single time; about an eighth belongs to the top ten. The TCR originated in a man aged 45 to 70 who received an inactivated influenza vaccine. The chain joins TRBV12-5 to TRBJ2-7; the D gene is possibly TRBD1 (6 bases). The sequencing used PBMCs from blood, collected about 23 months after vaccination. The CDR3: CASGRPLDRPPPEQYF. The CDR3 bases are TGTGCTAGTGGTAGACCTCTCGACAGGCCGCCTCCCGAGCAGTACTTC.